Shown below are 15 T cell receptor beta chains from a single sample sequenced in a study of cytomegalovirus exposure and HLA in healthy donors (dated 2017 in TCRdb). The protocol used for the library was the immunoSEQ multiplex PCR assay. A mixture of 60 forward primers for TCR Vbeta segments and 13 reverse primers for TCR Jbeta segments was used in the multiplex PCR. TCRdb stores this immuneACCESS table with in-frame sequences only. Part of the clones is absent; in the studies checked, under half of the shortfall reflects unresolved V genes, and no reason is known for the rest. Within this sample are about 120,000 clones, with 65% to 80% of them counted one time only. The ten largest make up just under 3% of the sample. The sequencing input was PBMCs. The source of these receptors is a woman in her thirties or forties in good health and CMV-seropositive.

The V call is TRBV5-1, the J call TRBJ2-5; TRBD1 agrees at 7 bases. The CDR3 consists of 16 residues. Germline V gene sequence: CDR1 SGHRS, CDR2 YFSETQ. J gave up 5 bases and V 1 base, and 11 bases lay outside the gene matches. DNA for the CDR3: TGCGCCAGCAGCTTGAGTGCAGGGGGACATTGGGAGACCCAGTACTTC. It translates to CASSLSAGGHWETQYF.

The chain employs TRBV28 and TRBJ2-7; maybe TRBD2 (6 bases). This CDR3 has 14 residues. With 2 bases removed from V and 3 bases from J, the gap between germline ends came to 11 bases. Germline CDR1 MDHEN, CDR2 SYDVKM. CDR3 sequence: CASSLRRDLYEQYF. CDR3 in DNA: TGTGCCAGCAGTTTACGGCGGGACCTCTACGAGCAGTACTTC.

The rearrangement joins TRBV9 to TRBJ1-1; D might be TRBD1 (6 bases). The CDR3 runs 13 residues. The V and J ends lost 4 bases and 4 bases respectively, with 11 bases between them. Looked up from germline, CDR1 is SGDLS and CDR2 is YYNGEE. DNA for the CDR3: TGTGCCAGCAGCAGACGGGACACCACTGAAGCTTTCTTT. Its protein is CASSRRDTTEAFF. Variable domain in full (rest from reference TRBV9 and TRBJ1-1): DSGVTQTPKHLITATGQRVTLRCSPRSGDLSVYWYQQSLDQGLQFLIQYYNGEERAKGNILERFSAQQFPDLHSELNLSSLELGDSALYFCASSRRDTTEAFFGQGTRLTVV.

The chain couples TRBV4-3 to TRBJ1-1; possible D gene TRBD1, 5 bases. The germline V and J ends were trimmed by 4 bases and 0 bases, with 12 bases remaining between them. The germline gives CDR1 LGHNA, CDR2 YSLEER. The CDR3 runs to 15 residues. CDR3 coding DNA: TGCGCCAGCAGCCCTTTCCAGGGCATGAACACTGAAGCTTTCTTT. Its translation is CASSPFQGMNTEAFF.

The chain has TRBV7-9 and TRBJ2-7; tentative D call: TRBD1 (5 bases). This CDR3 has 14 residues. The V gene lost 5 bases and the J gene lost 3 bases, with 14 bases spanning the gap. Germline V lookup: CDR1 SEHNR, CDR2 FQNEAQ (reference sequence). Here the CDR3 DNA reads TGTGCCAGCAGCGGCAGACAGTTAGACTACGAGCAGTACTTC. Translation gives CASSGRQLDYEQYF.

This clone was observed a single time. The chain joins TRBV6-4 to TRBJ2-1, with 9 nucleotides matching TRBD2. Germline V gene data show CDR1 as MRHNA and CDR2 as SNTAGT. The CDR3 runs to 15 residues. With 3 bases clipped from V and 8 bases from J, the junction kept 8 bases outside the gene matches. The CDR3 loop reads CASSELRGGLDEQFF. Written as DNA, the CDR3 is TGTGCCAGCAGTGAGTTGCGGGGGGGCTTGGATGAGCAGTTCTTC.

V is TRBV5-1 and J is TRBJ1-5; 7 bases agree with TRBD1. Germline-derived CDR1 and CDR2 are SGHRS and YFSETQ. Trimming took 3 bases from V and 7 from J; bases not matched to a gene: 7. The CDR3 covers 14 residues. CDR3 sequence: CASSSGQEGQPQHF. The DNA for the CDR3 is TGCGCCAGCAGCTCCGGACAGGAGGGCCAGCCCCAGCATTTT.

This chain uses TRBV28 with TRBJ2-2, with D possibly TRBD1 on 6 matching bases. The CDR3 spans 13 residues. Germline values: CDR1 MDHEN, CDR2 SYDVKM. Trimming took off 7 bases at V and 2 bases at J, with 8 bases between the two ends. The CDR3 is CASTGANTGELFF. The CDR3 region has the DNA TGTGCCAGCACAGGGGCTAACACCGGGGAGCTGTTTTTT.

The chain recombines TRBV7-3 with TRBJ2-2, with 8 bases aligning to TRBD2. Germline V CDR1 and CDR2: SGHTA, FQGTGA. This CDR3 region has 13 residues. Trimming cost V 5 bases and J 7 bases; bases outside gene matches: 3. The CDR3: CASSPGTSGELFF. Written as DNA, the CDR3 is TGTGCCAGCAGCCCCGGGACTAGCGGGGAGCTGTTTTTT.

This chain uses TRBV27 with TRBJ1-5, with TRBD1 matching 7 bases. This CDR3 has 10 residues. Looked up from germline, CDR1 is MNHEY and CDR2 is SMNVEV (reference sequence). CDR3 region: CATGYQPQHF. DNA for the CDR3: TGTGCGACAGGGTATCAGCCCCAGCATTTT.

The chain recombines TRBV5-1 with TRBJ2-2; 8 bases match TRBD1. Trimming removed 2 bases from V and 7 bases from J; junction bases left unmatched: 4. The CDR3 runs 14 residues. CDR1 is SGHRS and CDR2 is YFSETQ in the germline V gene. The CDR3 nucleotides read TGCGCCAGCAGCTTTCAGGGGGCGATCGGGGAGCTGTTTTTT. As protein: CASSFQGAIGELFF.

Only a few counts were recorded for this clone. This chain connects TRBV25-1 to TRBJ1-1, with D perhaps matching TRBD1 (6 bases). This CDR3 contains 14 residues. Per the germline V gene, CDR1 is MGHDK and CDR2 is SYGVNS. V was pared by 6 bases and J by 3 bases, with 14 bases between. The chain's CDR3 is CASSNRVRDTEAFF. DNA of the CDR3: TGTGCCAGCAGCAACAGGGTGCGGGACACTGAAGCTTTCTTT. Full variable domain (missing parts from reference TRBV25-1 and TRBJ1-1): EADIYQTPRYLVIGTGKKITLECSQTMGHDKMYWYQQDPGMELHLIHYSYGVNSTEKGDLSSESTVSRIRTEHFPLTLESARPSHTSQYLCASSNRVRDTEAFFGQGTRLTVV.

This clone turned up a few times. This chain uses TRBV5-1 with TRBJ1-1; D is undetermined. This CDR3 is built from 14 residues. Trimming removed 6 bases from V and 2 bases from J, with 14 bases in between. CDR1 is SGHRS, CDR2 YFSETQ, per germline. Written as DNA, the CDR3 is TGCGCCAGCAAAATCACCACAGCTAACACTGAAGCTTTCTTT. It yields the protein CASKITTANTEAFF.

The chain uses TRBV19 and TRBJ2-7; 13 nucleotides line up with TRBD2. This CDR3 has 16 amino acids. CDR1 is LNHDA and CDR2 is SQIVND in the germline V gene (reference sequence). The J segment lost 5 bases and the V segment lost 1 base, leaving 5 bases of the junction unmatched. The CDR3 here is CASSIGLAGGPDEQYF. CDR3 DNA: TGTGCCAGTAGTATAGGACTAGCGGGGGGTCCGGACGAGCAGTACTTC.

The genes are TRBV30 and TRBJ2-1, with a tentative D call TRBD1 (6 bases). CDR1 and CDR2 (germline): GTSNPN, SVGIG (reference sequence). Trimming cost V 5 bases and J 7 bases, with 18 bases left between them. This CDR3 is 14 amino acids long. In nucleotides, the CDR3 is TGTGCCTGGGCACAGGGTGTTGGATCTAATGAGCAGTTCTTC. This translates into CAWAQGVGSNEQFF.